One and the same sample provided the 3 T cell receptor beta chains below, sequenced in a study of breast tumors, draining lymph nodes, adjacent tissues. Breast cancer patients provided tissue from their axillary draining lymph nodes. TCRdb redid the calling of the multiplex PCR reads with MiXCR, one entry per CDR3 protein. The repertoire has about 200,000 distinct CDR3 sequences, around 29% of them found once; the top ten carry around 4.4%. Specimen: axillary lymph node tissue. These receptors were obtained from a female donor with breast cancer. Some clones in this sample may be carry-over from other donors' samples.

Ten or more counts support this clonotype. V usage is TRBV6-5 and J usage is TRBJ2-1; 7 bases map to TRBD1. Germline assignment: CDR1 MNHEY and CDR2 SVGAGI. J was trimmed by 12 bases and V by 5 bases; bases with no gene match: 7. There are 12 residues in the CDR3. The CDR3 here is CASSRQGSRQFF. CDR3 nucleotides: TGTGCCAGCAGTCGACAGGGCAGCAGGCAGTTCTTC.

The sample holds one count of this clonotype. CDR3 residues: CASSLVAGTF. In nucleotides, the CDR3 is TGTGCCAGCAGTTTGGTAGCGGGCACCTTC. This chain links TRBV12-3 or TRBV12-4 with TRBJ1-2; D is unresolved. This CDR3 spans 10 amino acids. V was trimmed by 3 bases and J by 13 bases, leaving 9 bases between them.

The chain couples TRBV2 to TRBJ1-1; D is possibly TRBD1 (5 bases). Trimming removed 5 bases at V and 0 bases at J, with 10 bases between. The length of the CDR3 is 14 residues. Germline CDR1 and CDR2: SNHLY and FYNNEI. As DNA, the CDR3 is TGTGCCAGCAGTAGACAGACAATGAACACTGAAGCTTTCTTT. Translation gives CASSRQTMNTEAFF.